What follows describes a single TCR beta chain. Trimming took 2 bases from V and 3 from J; bases not matched to a gene: 7. Germline CDR1 is SGHDN and CDR2 is FVKESK. There are 17 residues in the CDR3. The sample comes from a study of shared clonotypes between healthy human individuals. Study context: CD4 naive and CD4 memory each took three plates per donor, while CD8 naive took two and CD8 memory one.

The authors divided CD4+ cells into CD45RA+ naive and CD45RA-negative memory subsets. The table came from immunoSEQ multiplex PCR; TCRdb's copy has only in-frame clones and leaves some out. The profile covers roughly 2 million clones, with roughly 94% appearing a single time and approximately 0.13% taken by the ten largest. Sequencing was done on a sample of naive CD4+ T cells sorted from blood. The subset was: CD45RA+ positively selected. The TCR was taken from a man younger than 35 in good health. The chain has TRBV14 and TRBJ2-7, with TRBD2 identical over 13 bases. The CDR3 loop reads CASSQSGTSGNIYEQYF. The CDR3 nucleotides are TGTGCCAGCAGCCAATCGGGGACTAGCGGGAACATCTACGAGCAGTACTTC.